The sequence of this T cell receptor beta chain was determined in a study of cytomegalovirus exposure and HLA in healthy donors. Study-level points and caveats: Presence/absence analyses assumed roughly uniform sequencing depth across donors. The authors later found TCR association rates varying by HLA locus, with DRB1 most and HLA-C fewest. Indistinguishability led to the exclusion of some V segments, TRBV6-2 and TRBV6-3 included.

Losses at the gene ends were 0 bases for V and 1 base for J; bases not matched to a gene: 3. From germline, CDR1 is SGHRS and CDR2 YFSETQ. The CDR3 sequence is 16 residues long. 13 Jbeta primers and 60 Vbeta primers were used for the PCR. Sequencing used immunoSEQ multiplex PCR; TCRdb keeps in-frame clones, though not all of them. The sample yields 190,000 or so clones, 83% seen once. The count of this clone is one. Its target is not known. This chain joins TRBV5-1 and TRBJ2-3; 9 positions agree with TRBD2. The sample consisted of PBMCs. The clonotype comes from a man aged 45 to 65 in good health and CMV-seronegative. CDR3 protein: CASSLVASGGTDTQYF. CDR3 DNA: TGCGCCAGCAGCTTGGTGGCTAGCGGGGGCACAGATACGCAGTATTTT. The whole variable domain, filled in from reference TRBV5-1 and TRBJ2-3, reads KAGVTQTPRYLIKTRGQQVTLSCSPISGHRSVSWYQQTPGQGLQFLFEYFSETQRNKGNFPGRFSGRQFSNSRSEMNVSTLELGDSALYLCASSLVASGGTDTQYFGPGTRLTVL.